These 5 T cell receptor beta chains share one sample of origin, sequenced in a study of T cell repertoires in cytomegalovirus infection. TCRdb reanalysed the reads using MiXCR and keeps one entry per CDR3 protein. The sample lists a few hundred thousand distinct CDR3 sequences; 15% to 20% were seen once. Sequenced sample: PBMCs. Source of these receptors: a human donor in good health (CMV status not recorded). Some clones in this sample may be carry-over from other donors' samples.

This clonotype was counted many times. The genes are TRBV7-2 and TRBJ2-7; D unclear. Germline V gene lookup returns CDR1 SGHTA and CDR2 FQGNSA. This CDR3 has 14 residues. V lost 3 bases and J lost 0, with 9 bases in between. The CDR3 reads CASSFSGPSYEQYF. The CDR3 nucleotides read TGTGCCAGCAGCTTCTCCGGGCCCTCCTACGAGCAGTACTTC.

The V call is TRBV7-2, the J call TRBJ1-3; D is possibly TRBD1 (6 bases). Germline assignment: CDR1 SGHTA and CDR2 FQGNSA. This CDR3 is built from 15 residues. The V end lost 5 bases, the J end lost 3 bases, and 14 bases lay between the germline ends. CDR3 in amino acids: CASSPRGSSGNTIYF. For the CDR3, the DNA is TGTGCCAGCAGCCCCAGGGGTTCGAGTGGAAACACCATATATTTT.

This chain uses TRBV11-1 with TRBJ2-5; D unresolved. Germline V gene lookup returns CDR1 SGHAT and CDR2 FQDESV (reference sequence). V was shortened by 2 bases and J by 4 bases, with 5 bases between the two germline ends. The CDR3 has 12 amino acids. CDR3 protein: CASSLLAETQYF. CDR3 in DNA: TGTGCCAGCAGCTTATTAGCAGAGACCCAGTACTTC.

J is TRBJ1-3 and V is TRBV5-5; D not certain. Germline values: CDR1 SGHKS, CDR2 YYEKEE (reference sequence). Trimming pared 5 bases from V and 4 bases from J, leaving 13 bases between. This CDR3 is 14 amino acids long. The CDR3 bases are TGTGCCAGCAGTCTCCCGGGGAACGGAAACACCATATATTTT. As protein: CASSLPGNGNTIYF.

This clonotype was found a few times. The J gene is TRBJ2-1, the V gene TRBV2; no clear D. In germline, CDR1 is SNHLY, CDR2 FYNNEI. The CDR3 is made up of 14 amino acids. The V gene lost 6 bases and the J gene lost 5 bases, with 14 bases spanning the gap. CDR3: CASRAGTDNNEQFF. The CDR3 coding sequence is TGTGCCAGCAGAGCCGGTACAGATAACAATGAGCAGTTCTTC.